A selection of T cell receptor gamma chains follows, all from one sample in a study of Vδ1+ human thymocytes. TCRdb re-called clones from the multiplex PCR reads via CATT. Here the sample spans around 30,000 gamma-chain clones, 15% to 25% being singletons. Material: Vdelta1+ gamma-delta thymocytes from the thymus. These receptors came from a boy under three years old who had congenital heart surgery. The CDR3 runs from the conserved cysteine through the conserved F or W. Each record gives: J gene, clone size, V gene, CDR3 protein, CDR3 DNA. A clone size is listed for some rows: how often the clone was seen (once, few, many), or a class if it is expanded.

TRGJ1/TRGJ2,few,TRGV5,CATWDRINYYKKLF,TGTGCCACCTGGGACAGGATAAATTATTATAAGAAACTCTTT
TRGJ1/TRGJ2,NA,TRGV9,CALWDSNYYKKLF,TGTGCCTTGTGGGATTCTAATTATTATAAGAAACTCTTT
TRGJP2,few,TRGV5,CATWAPPNLVKTF,TGTGCCACCTGGGCCCCACCGAATTTGGTCAAGACGTTT
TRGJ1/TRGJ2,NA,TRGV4,CATWDGRRYYKKLF,TGTGCCACCTGGGATGGGCGACGTTATTATAAGAAACTCTTT
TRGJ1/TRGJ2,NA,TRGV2,CATWDVTNYYKKLF,TGTGCCACCTGGGACGTTACGAATTATTATAAGAAACTCTTT
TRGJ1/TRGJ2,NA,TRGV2,CATWDGGRKKLF,TGTGCCACCTGGGACGGGGGGCGGAAGAAACTCTTT
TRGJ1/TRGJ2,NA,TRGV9,CALWENDYKKLF,TGTGCCTTGTGGGAGAACGATTATAAGAAACTCTTT
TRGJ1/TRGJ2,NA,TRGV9,CALWRFEGLYYKKLF,TGTGCCTTGTGGCGTTTCGAAGGCCTTTATTATAAGAAACTCTTT
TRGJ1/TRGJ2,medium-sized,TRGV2,CATWDGPGKLF,TGTGCCACCTGGGACGGGCCTGGGAAACTCTTT
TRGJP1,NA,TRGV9,CALWDSTTGWFKIF,TGTGCCTTGTGGGATTCGACCACTGGTTGGTTCAAGATATTT
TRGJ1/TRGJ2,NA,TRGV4,CATWDGRGYYKKLF,TGTGCCACCTGGGATGGGCGTGGGTATTATAAGAAACTCTTT
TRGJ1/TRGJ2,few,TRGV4,CATWEPFAGYYKKLF,TGTGCCACCTGGGAACCTTTTGCGGGTTATTATAAGAAACTCTTT
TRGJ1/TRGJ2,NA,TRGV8,CATWDGPGSSKKLF,TGTGCCACCTGGGATGGGCCGGGGAGTAGCAAGAAACTCTTT
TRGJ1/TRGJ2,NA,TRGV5,CATWDSYPYKKLF,TGTGCCACCTGGGACAGTTACCCTTATAAGAAACTCTTT
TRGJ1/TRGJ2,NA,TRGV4,CATWDGQCYKKLF,TGTGCCACCTGGGATGGGCAGTGTTATAAGAAACTCTTT
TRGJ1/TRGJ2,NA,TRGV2,CATWDGPFPTYYKKLF,TGTGCCACCTGGGACGGGCCTTTCCCAACTTATTATAAGAAACTCTTT
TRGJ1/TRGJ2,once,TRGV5,CATWDSEPLNYYKKLF,TGTGCCACCTGGGACAGTGAACCTTTGAATTATTATAAGAAACTCTTT
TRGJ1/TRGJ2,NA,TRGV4,CATWDGPRRVKLF,TGTGCCACCTGGGATGGGCCGAGGCGGGTGAAACTCTTT
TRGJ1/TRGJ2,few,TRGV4,CATWVLFRKKLF,TGTGCCACCTGGGTCCTTTTTCGAAAGAAACTCTTT
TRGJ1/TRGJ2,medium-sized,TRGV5,CATWDRYKKLF,TGTGCCACCTGGGACCGGTATAAGAAACTCTTT
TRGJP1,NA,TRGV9,CALWRGYTTGWFKIF,TGTGCCTTGTGGCGTGGATATACCACTGGTTGGTTCAAGATATTT
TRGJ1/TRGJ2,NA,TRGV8,CATWDRPTDGTHRKKLF,TGTGCCACCTGGGATAGGCCGACGGATGGAACCCATCGAAAGAAACTCTTT
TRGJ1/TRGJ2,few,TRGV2,CATWDGQVKLF,TGTGCCACCTGGGACGGGCAGGTGAAACTCTTT
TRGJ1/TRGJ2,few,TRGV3,CATSNYYKKLF,TGTGCCACTTCTAATTATTATAAGAAACTCTTT
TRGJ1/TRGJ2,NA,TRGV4,CATWVKGEKLF,TGTGCCACCTGGGTCAAAGGCGAGAAACTCTTT
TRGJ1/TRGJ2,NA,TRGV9,CALWEVQFGKKLF,TGTGCCTTGTGGGAGGTGCAATTCGGCAAGAAACTCTTT
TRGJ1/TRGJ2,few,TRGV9,CALWEVVGYKKLF,TGTGCCTTGTGGGAGGTGGTAGGGTATAAGAAACTCTTT
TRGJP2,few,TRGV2,CATWDGLGSDWIKTF,TGTGCCACCTGGGACGGGCTGGGTAGTGATTGGATCAAGACGTTT
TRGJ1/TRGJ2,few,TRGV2,CATWDGPDRKKLF,TGTGCCACCTGGGACGGGCCGGACCGGAAGAAACTCTTC
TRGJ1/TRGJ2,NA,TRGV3,CATWDRRWYKKLF,TGTGCCACCTGGGACAGGCGGTGGTATAAGAAACTCTTT
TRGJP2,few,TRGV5,CATWDSPLSSDWIKTF,TGTGCCACCTGGGACAGCCCCCTTAGTAGTGATTGGATCAAGACGTTT
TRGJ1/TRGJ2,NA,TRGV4,CATWDGPLYKKLF,TGTGCCACCTGGGATGGGCCCCTTTATAAGAAACTCTTT
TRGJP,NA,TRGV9,CALWEVQGQELGKKIKVF,TGTGCCTTGTGGGAGGTGCAGGGACAAGAGTTGGGCAAAAAAATCAAGGTATTT
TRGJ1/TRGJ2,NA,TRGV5,CATWDSVHPNYKKLF,TGTGCCACCTGGGACAGCGTCCACCCGAATTATAAGAAACTCTTT
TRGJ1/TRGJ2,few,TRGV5,CATWDRLGKKLF,TGTGCCACCTGGGACCGGCTCGGGAAGAAACTCTTT
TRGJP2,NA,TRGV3,CATWDRPFRIKTF,TGTGCCACCTGGGACAGGCCCTTCCGTATCAAGACGTTT
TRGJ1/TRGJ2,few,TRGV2,CATWDVSGRNYYKKLF,TGTGCCACCTGGGACGTCTCGGGTCGGAATTATTATAAGAAACTCTTT
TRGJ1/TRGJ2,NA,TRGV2,CATWDGQGEYKKLF,TGTGCCACCTGGGACGGCCAAGGGGAATATAAGAAACTCTTT
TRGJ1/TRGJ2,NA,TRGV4,CATWDSSYTHYYKKLF,TGTGCCACCTGGGACAGCTCATACACACATTATTATAAGAAACTCTTT
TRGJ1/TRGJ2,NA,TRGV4,CATWAPHRYYKKLF,TGTGCCACCTGGGCCCCACACCGTTATTATAAGAAACTCTTT
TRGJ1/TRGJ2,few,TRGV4,CATWDGRAYYKKLF,TGTGCCACCTGGGATGGGCGGGCTTATTATAAGAAACTCTTT
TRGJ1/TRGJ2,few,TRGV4,CATWGPPNYYKKLF,TGTGCCACCTGGGGCCCCCCGAATTATTATAAGAAACTCTTT